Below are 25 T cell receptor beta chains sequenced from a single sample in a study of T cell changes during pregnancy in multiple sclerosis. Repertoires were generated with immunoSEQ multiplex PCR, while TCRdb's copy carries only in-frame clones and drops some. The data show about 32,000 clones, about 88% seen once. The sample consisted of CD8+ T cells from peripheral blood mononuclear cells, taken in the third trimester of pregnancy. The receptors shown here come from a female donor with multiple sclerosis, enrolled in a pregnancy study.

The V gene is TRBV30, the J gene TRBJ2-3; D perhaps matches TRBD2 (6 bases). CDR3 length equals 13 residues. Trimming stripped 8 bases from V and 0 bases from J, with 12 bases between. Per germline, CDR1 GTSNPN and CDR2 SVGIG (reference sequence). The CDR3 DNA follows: TGTGCCCGGGAGAAGCCTAGCACAGATACGCAGTATTTT. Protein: CAREKPSTDTQYF.

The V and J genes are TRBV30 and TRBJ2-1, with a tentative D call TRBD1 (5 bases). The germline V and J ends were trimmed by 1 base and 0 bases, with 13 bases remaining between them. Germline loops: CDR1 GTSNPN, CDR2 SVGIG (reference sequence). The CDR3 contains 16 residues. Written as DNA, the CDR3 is TGTGCCTGGAGTGCCCCAGACAGAAGCTCCTACAATGAGCAGTTCTTC. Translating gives CAWSAPDRSSYNEQFF.

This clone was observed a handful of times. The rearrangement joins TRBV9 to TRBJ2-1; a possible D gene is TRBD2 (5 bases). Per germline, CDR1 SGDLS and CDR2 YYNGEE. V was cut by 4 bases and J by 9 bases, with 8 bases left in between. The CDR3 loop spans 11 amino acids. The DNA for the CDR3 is TGTGCCAGCAGCCTAGGGAGTGAGCAGTTCTTC. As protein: CASSLGSEQFF.

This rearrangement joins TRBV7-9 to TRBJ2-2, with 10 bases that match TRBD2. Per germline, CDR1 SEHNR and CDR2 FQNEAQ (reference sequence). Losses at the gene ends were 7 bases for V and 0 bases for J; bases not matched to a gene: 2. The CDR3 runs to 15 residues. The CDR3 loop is CASKLAGSNTGELFF. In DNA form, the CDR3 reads TGTGCCAGCAAACTAGCGGGATCGAACACCGGGGAGCTGTTTTTT. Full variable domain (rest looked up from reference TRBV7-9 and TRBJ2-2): DTGVSQNPRHKITKRGQNVTFRCDPISEHNRLYWYRQTLGQGPEFLTYFQNEAQLEKSRLLSDRFSAERPKGSFSTLEIQRTEQGDSAMYLCASKLAGSNTGELFFGEGSRLTVL.

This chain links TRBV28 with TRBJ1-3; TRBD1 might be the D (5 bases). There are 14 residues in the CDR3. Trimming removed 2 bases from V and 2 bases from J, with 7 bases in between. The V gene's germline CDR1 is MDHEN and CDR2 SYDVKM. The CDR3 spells CASSLARAGNTIYF. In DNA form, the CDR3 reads TGTGCCAGCAGTTTAGCCAGGGCTGGAAACACCATATATTTT.

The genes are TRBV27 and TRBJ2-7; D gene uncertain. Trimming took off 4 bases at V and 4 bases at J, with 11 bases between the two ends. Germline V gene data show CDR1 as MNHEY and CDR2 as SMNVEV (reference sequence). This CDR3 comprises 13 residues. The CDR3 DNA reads TGTGCCAGCAGTTCGTTCTCAGGTTACGAGCAGTACTTC. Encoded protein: CASSSFSGYEQYF.

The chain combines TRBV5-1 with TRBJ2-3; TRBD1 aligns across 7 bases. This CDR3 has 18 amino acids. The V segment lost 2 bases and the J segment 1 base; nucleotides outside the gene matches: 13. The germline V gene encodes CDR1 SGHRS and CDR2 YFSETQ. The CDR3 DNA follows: TGCGCCAGCAGCTTTGGGTTCCGAAGACAGGGTCGCACAGATACGCAGTATTTT. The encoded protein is CASSFGFRRQGRTDTQYF.

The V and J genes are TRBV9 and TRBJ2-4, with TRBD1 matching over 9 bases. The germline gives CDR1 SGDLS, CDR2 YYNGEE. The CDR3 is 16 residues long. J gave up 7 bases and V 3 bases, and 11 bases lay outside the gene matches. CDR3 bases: TGTGCCAGCAGCGCGTCCCAAGGACAGGGGAGGAACATTCAGTACTTC. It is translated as CASSASQGQGRNIQYF.

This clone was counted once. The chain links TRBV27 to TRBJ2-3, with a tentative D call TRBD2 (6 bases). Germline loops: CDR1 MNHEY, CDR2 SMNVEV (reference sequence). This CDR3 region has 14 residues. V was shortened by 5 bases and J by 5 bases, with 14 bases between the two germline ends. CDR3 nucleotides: TGTGCCAGCAGTCTTAGGACTACGGGAGATACGCAGTATTTT. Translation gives CASSLRTTGDTQYF.

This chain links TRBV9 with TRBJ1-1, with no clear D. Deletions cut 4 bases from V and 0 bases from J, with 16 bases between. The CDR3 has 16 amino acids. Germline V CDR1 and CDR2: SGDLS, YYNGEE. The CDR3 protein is CASSPLSEAVNTEAFF. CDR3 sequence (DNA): TGTGCCAGCAGCCCCCTTTCGGAGGCCGTGAACACTGAAGCTTTCTTT.

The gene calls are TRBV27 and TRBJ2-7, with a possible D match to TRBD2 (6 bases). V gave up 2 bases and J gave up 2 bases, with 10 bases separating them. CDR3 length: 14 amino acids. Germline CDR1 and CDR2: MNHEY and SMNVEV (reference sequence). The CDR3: CASSLGRLAYEQYF. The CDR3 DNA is TGTGCCAGCAGTTTAGGGAGACTAGCCTACGAGCAGTACTTC.

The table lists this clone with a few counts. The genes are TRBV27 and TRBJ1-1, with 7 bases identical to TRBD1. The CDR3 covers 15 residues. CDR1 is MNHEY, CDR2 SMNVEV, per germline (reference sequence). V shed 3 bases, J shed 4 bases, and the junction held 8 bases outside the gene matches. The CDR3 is CASSLTGRCGTEAFF. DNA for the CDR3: TGTGCCAGCAGTTTGACAGGGAGGTGCGGCACTGAAGCTTTCTTT.

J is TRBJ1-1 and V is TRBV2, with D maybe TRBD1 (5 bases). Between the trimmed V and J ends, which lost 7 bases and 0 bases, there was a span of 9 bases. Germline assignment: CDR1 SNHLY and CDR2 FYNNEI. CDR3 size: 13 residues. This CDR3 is CASKGNMNTEAFF. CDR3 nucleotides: TGTGCCAGCAAGGGGAACATGAACACTGAAGCTTTCTTT.

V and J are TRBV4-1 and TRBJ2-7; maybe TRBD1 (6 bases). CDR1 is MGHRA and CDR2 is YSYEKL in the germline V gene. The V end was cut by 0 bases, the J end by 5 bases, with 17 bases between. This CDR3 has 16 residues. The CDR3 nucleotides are TGCGCCAGCAGCCAAGACTTACAGGGCCCTACCAACGAGCAGTACTTC. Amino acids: CASSQDLQGPTNEQYF.

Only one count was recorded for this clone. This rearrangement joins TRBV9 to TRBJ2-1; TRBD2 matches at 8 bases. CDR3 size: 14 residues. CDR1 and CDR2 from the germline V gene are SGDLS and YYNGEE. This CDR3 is CASGSFSGMNEQFF. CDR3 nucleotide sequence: TGTGCGAGCGGTTCCTTTAGCGGGATGAATGAGCAGTTCTTC.

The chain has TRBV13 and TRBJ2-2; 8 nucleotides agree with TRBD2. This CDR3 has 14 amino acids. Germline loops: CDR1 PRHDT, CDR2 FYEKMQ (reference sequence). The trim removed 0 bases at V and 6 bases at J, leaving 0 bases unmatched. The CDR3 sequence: CASSLGGGAGELFF. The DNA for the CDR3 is TGTGCCAGCAGCTTAGGCGGGGGGGCCGGGGAGCTGTTTTTT. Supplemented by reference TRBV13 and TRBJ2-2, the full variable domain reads AAGVIQSPRHLIKEKRETATLKCYPIPRHDTVYWYQQGPGQDPQFLISFYEKMQSDKGSIPDRFSAQQFSDYHSELNMSSLELGDSALYFCASSLGGGAGELFFGEGSRLTVL.

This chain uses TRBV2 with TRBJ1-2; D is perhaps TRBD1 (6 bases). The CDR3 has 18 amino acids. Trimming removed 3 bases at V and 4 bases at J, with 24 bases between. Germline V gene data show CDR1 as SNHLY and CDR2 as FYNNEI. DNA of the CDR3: TGTGCCAGCAGTGATCCTACGACGGGAGGGGGATCGGGCTATGGCTACACCTTC. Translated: CASSDPTTGGGSGYGYTF.

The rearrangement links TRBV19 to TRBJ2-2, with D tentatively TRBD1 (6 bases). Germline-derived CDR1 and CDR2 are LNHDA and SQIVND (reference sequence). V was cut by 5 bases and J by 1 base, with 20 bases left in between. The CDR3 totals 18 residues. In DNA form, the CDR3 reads TGTGCCAGTAGTTCAGGGGCCCAGGGGCTCCAGAACACCGGGGAGCTGTTTTTT. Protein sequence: CASSSGAQGLQNTGELFF. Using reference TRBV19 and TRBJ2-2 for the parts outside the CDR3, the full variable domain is DGGITQSPKYLFRKEGQNVTLSCEQNLNHDAMYWYRQDPGQGLRLIYYSQIVNDFQKGDIAEGYSVSREKKESFPLTVTSAQKNPTAFYLCASSSGAQGLQNTGELFFGEGSRLTVL.

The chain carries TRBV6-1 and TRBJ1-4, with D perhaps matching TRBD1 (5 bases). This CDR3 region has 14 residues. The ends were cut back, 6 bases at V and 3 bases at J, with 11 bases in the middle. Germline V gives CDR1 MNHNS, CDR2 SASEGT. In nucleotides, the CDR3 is TGTGCCAGCAGCGGGTGGGGGGCTAATGAAAAACTGTTTTTT. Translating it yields CASSGWGANEKLFF.

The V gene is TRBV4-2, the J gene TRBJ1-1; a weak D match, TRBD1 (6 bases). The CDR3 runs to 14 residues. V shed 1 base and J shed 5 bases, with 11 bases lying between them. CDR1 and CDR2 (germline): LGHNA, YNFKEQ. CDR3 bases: TGTGCCAGCAGCCAAGCCTCAGGGGTTACTGAAGCTTTCTTT. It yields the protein CASSQASGVTEAFF.

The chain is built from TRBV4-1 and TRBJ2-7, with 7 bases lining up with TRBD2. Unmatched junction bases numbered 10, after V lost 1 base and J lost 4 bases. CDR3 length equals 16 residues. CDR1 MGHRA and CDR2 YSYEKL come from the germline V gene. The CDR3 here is CASSQVRGRGRYEQYF. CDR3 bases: TGCGCCAGCAGCCAAGTTCGCGGGAGAGGGAGGTACGAGCAGTACTTC.

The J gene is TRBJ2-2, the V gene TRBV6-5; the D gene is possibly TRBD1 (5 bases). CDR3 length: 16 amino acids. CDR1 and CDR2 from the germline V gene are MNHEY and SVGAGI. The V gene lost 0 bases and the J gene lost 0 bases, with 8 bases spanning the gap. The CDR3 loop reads CASSYSTVSNTGELFF. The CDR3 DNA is TGTGCCAGCAGTTACTCGACAGTTTCGAACACCGGGGAGCTGTTTTTT.

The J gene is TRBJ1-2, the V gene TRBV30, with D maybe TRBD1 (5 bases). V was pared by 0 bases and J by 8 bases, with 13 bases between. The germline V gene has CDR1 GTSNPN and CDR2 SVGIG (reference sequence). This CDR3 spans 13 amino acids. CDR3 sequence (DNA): TGTGCCTGGAGTGTCGGAGGGGCCGAGGGCTACACCTTC. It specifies CAWSVGGAEGYTF.

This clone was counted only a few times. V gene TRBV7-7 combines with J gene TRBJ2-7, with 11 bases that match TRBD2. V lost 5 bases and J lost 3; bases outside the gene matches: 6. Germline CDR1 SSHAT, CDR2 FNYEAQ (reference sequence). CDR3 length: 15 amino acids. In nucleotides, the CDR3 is TGTGCCAGCAGCCCCGGCACTAGCGGGAGCTACGAGCAGTACTTC. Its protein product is CASSPGTSGSYEQYF.

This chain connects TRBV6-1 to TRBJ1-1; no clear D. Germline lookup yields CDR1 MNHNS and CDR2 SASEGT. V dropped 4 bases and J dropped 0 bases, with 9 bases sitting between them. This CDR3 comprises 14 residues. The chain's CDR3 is CASSVSRMNTEAFF. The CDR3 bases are TGTGCCAGCAGTGTGTCCCGTATGAACACTGAAGCTTTCTTT.